This is a list of T cell receptor beta chains from one sample in a study of T cells in Graves' hyperthyroidism and ophthalmopathy. Via MiXCR, TCRdb re-called the multiplex PCR reads, giving one row per CDR3 protein. The profile covers 250,000 to 300,000 distinct CDR3 sequences, with approximately 15% appearing a single time and around 55% taken by the ten largest. The sample comprised blood. Every receptor here comes from an older woman with Graves' ophthalmopathy. CDR3s include the opening cysteine and the closing phenylalanine or tryptophan. The D gene is left open where the match is weak. The size entry is marked missing in some rows and otherwise reads once, few, many or a size class.

j_call v_call clone_size d_call cdr3_nt cdr3_aa
TRBJ1-1 TRBV12-3/TRBV12-4 many TRBD1 TGTGCCAGCAGCCCGACAGGGGTGACTGAAGCTTTCTTT CASSPTGVTEAFF
TRBJ2-7 TRBV28 many - TGTGCCAGCAGCTTCTCGACAAGTGCATACGAGCAGTACTTC CASSFSTSAYEQYF
TRBJ2-1 TRBV12-3/TRBV12-4 many TRBD2 TGTGCCAGCAGTTACCCGGGACTAGCGAGGTACAATGAGCAGTTCTTC CASSYPGLARYNEQFF
TRBJ2-7 TRBV6-2/TRBV6-3 few - TGTGCCAGCAGTTACCCCCTCGAGGAGCAGTACTTC CASSYPLEEQYF
TRBJ1-3 TRBV3-1 - - TGTGCCAGCAGCTACCAGGGAGCAAACACCATATATTTT CASSYQGANTIYF
TRBJ1-5 TRBV30 - TRBD1 TGTGCCTGGGGGGACAGATCCCAGCCCCAGCATTTT CAWGDRSQPQHF
TRBJ2-7 TRBV14 - TRBD1 TGTGCCAGCAGCCAATACACCGGGACAGGGAGTTACGAGCAGTACTTC CASSQYTGTGSYEQYF
TRBJ1-3 TRBV6-1 many - TGTGCCAGCACCCAAGGGTACTCTGGAAACACCATATATTTT CASTQGYSGNTIYF
TRBJ2-1 TRBV20-1 many TRBD2 TGCAGTGGGGGGGGGGGACTAGCGGACTACAATGAGCAGTTCTTC CSGGGGLADYNEQFF
TRBJ2-3 TRBV7-2 - - TGTGCCAGCAGCTTTCGGGTAGCTGCGCAGTATTTT CASSFRVAAQYF
TRBJ2-1 TRBV10-1 - - TGCGCCAGCAGTACCGGGGGGCGAGAATATGAGCAGTTCTTC CASSTGGREYEQFF
TRBJ1-2 TRBV12-3/TRBV12-4 - - TGTGCCAGCAGTTTTATGGGTTCGGCAGCTAACTATGGCTACACCTTC CASSFMGSAANYGYTF
TRBJ2-2 TRBV28 many TRBD2 TGTGCCAGCGGTCTCTCGGCGGGGGGCACCGGGGAGCTGTTTTTT CASGLSAGGTGELFF
TRBJ2-2 TRBV28 many - TGTGCCAGCAGACTTCAGGGCGCCGGGGAGCTGTTTTTT CASRLQGAGELFF
TRBJ1-3 TRBV6-5 many - TGTGCCAGCAGTTACACCAGGACTGGAAACACCATATATTTT CASSYTRTGNTIYF
TRBJ1-1 TRBV18 many - TGTGCCAGCTCACTATCTAGGGGATCGAACACTGAAGCTTTCTTT CASSLSRGSNTEAFF
TRBJ2-4 TRBV10-3 many - TGTGCCATCAGTGACCGAAACATTCAGTACTTC CAISDRNIQYF
TRBJ1-3 TRBV2 many - TGTGCCAGCAGTGAAGCAATAGGGCCTGGAAACACCATATATTTT CASSEAIGPGNTIYF
TRBJ2-3 TRBV20-1 few - TGCAGTGCTAGAGATGGTACAGATACGCAGTATTTT CSARDGTDTQYF
TRBJ1-2 TRBV6-6 - TRBD1 TGTGCCAGCAGTTACTCGTGGGACAGCTATGGCTACACCTTC CASSYSWDSYGYTF
TRBJ1-4 TRBV24-1 - TRBD1 TGTGCCACCAGTGACCGTAACACCGGGACAGGGGGCCCAAAACTGTTTTTT CATSDRNTGTGGPKLFF
TRBJ1-2 TRBV9 few - TGTGCCAGCAGGGGCCCGGGGGGGGCGGAAGGCTACACCTTC CASRGPGGAEGYTF
TRBJ2-5 TRBV7-8 few - TGTGCCAGCAGCTTCCGGAGTCCCGAGACCCAGTACTTC CASSFRSPETQYF
TRBJ2-1 TRBV5-1 - - TGCGCCAGCAGCTTGGTCGCTAGCGCGCGTGGTGAGCAGTTCTTC CASSLVASARGEQFF
TRBJ2-5 TRBV7-6 many TRBD2 TGTGCCAGCAGCCAGCTAGCGGGAGGGGGCGAGACCCAGTACTTC CASSQLAGGGETQYF
TRBJ2-2 TRBV3-1 - TRBD1 TGTGCCAGCAGCCAAGACGGACAGGGTTTGGGCACCGGGGAGCTGTTTTTT CASSQDGQGLGTGELFF
TRBJ1-6 TRBV10-2 few TRBD1 TGCGCCAGCAGTGAGCCAGGGGGCGCTTCACCCCTCCACTTT CASSEPGGASPLHF
TRBJ1-1 TRBV12-3/TRBV12-4 - TRBD1 TGTGCCAGCACCGGACAGGCGCCGGGGAACACTGAAGCTTTCTTT CASTGQAPGNTEAFF
TRBJ1-1 TRBV6-2/TRBV6-3 many TRBD1 TGTGCCAGCAGTCCCTACCGGGGACAGGCCTTCACTGTGAACACTGAAGCTTTCTTT CASSPYRGQAFTVNTEAFF
TRBJ1-3 TRBV5-1 - - TGCGCCAGCAGCTTTGACTCACTCTCTGGAAACACCATATATTTT CASSFDSLSGNTIYF
TRBJ1-6 TRBV7-9 few TRBD1 TGTGCCAGCAGCTCCCAGGGGGAATCACCCCTCCACTTT CASSSQGESPLHF
TRBJ1-1 TRBV10-3 many - TGTGCCATCACGGCGCAGGGAGGTACTGAAGCTTTCTTT CAITAQGGTEAFF
TRBJ2-2 TRBV12-3/TRBV12-4 many - TGTGCCAGCAGCCCACCACTGGACACCGGGGAGCTGTTTTTT CASSPPLDTGELFF
TRBJ2-2 TRBV5-1 many - TGCGCCAGCAGCTTAGCCCTTCTGGACACCGGGGAGCTGTTTTTT CASSLALLDTGELFF
TRBJ2-5 TRBV5-1 many - TGCGCCAGCAGCCCCAGGAAAAGGGGTGAGACCCAGTACTTC CASSPRKRGETQYF
TRBJ1-2 TRBV7-2 few - TGTGCCAGCAGCCGAAACAGTGATGGCTACACCTTC CASSRNSDGYTF
TRBJ1-5 TRBV27 - - TGTGCCAGCAGTTTGAAACCCTCGAGTAGCAATCAGCCCCAGCATTTT CASSLKPSSSNQPQHF
TRBJ1-1 TRBV6-5 many TRBD1 TGTGCCAGCAGTTACTCCCGGACAGGGAGGAACACTGAAGCTTTCTTT CASSYSRTGRNTEAFF
TRBJ1-2 TRBV5-1 many - TGCGCCAGCAGCTTGGCCCCAACGGAGGGGATCGGCGGCTACACCTTC CASSLAPTEGIGGYTF
TRBJ2-1 TRBV19 many TRBD2 TGTGCCAGTCACCAACGCGCAGCGGGAACGTACAATGAGCAGTTCTTC CASHQRAAGTYNEQFF